Detailed here is one TCR beta chain. Assay used: immunoSEQ multiplex PCR; TCRdb lists only in-frame clones, some missing. The table has around 59,000 clones, around 70% seen once. This sample was included in a study of blood T cell repertoires in COVID-19. Whole-study context: Sources were T cells, B-cell-depleted T cells, or PBMCs; the material itself was cDNA or gDNA.

Germline-derived CDR1 and CDR2 are LNHDA and SQIVND (reference sequence). This CDR3 contains 13 residues. V lost 7 bases, J lost 7 bases, and 14 bases lay in between. The rearrangement uses TRBV19 and TRBJ2-1; no definite D call. The sample taken for sequencing was peripheral blood. The receptor's source is a woman aged 50 to 65 with active or convalescent COVID-19. The DNA of the CDR3 is TGTGCCAGTACCTCGAGAGCACGGAATGAGCAGTTCTTC. It codes for CASTSRARNEQFF. The variable domain in full, completed from reference TRBV19 and TRBJ2-1, reads DGGITQSPKYLFRKEGQNVTLSCEQNLNHDAMYWYRQDPGQGLRLIYYSQIVNDFQKGDIAEGYSVSREKKESFPLTVTSAQKNPTAFYLCASTSRARNEQFFGPGTRLTVL.